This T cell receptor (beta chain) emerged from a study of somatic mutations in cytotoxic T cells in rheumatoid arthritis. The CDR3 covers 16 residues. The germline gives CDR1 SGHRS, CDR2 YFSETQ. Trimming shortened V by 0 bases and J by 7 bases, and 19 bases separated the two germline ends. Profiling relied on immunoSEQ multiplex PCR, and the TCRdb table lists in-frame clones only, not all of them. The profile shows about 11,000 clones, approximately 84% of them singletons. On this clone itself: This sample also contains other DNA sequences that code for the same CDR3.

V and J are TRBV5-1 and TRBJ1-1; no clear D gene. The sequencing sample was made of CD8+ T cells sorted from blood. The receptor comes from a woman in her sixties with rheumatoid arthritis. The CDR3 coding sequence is TGCGCCAGCAGCTTGGAGCCCGCACGTAGCGTCCTTGAAGCTTTCTTT. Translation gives CASSLEPARSVLEAFF.